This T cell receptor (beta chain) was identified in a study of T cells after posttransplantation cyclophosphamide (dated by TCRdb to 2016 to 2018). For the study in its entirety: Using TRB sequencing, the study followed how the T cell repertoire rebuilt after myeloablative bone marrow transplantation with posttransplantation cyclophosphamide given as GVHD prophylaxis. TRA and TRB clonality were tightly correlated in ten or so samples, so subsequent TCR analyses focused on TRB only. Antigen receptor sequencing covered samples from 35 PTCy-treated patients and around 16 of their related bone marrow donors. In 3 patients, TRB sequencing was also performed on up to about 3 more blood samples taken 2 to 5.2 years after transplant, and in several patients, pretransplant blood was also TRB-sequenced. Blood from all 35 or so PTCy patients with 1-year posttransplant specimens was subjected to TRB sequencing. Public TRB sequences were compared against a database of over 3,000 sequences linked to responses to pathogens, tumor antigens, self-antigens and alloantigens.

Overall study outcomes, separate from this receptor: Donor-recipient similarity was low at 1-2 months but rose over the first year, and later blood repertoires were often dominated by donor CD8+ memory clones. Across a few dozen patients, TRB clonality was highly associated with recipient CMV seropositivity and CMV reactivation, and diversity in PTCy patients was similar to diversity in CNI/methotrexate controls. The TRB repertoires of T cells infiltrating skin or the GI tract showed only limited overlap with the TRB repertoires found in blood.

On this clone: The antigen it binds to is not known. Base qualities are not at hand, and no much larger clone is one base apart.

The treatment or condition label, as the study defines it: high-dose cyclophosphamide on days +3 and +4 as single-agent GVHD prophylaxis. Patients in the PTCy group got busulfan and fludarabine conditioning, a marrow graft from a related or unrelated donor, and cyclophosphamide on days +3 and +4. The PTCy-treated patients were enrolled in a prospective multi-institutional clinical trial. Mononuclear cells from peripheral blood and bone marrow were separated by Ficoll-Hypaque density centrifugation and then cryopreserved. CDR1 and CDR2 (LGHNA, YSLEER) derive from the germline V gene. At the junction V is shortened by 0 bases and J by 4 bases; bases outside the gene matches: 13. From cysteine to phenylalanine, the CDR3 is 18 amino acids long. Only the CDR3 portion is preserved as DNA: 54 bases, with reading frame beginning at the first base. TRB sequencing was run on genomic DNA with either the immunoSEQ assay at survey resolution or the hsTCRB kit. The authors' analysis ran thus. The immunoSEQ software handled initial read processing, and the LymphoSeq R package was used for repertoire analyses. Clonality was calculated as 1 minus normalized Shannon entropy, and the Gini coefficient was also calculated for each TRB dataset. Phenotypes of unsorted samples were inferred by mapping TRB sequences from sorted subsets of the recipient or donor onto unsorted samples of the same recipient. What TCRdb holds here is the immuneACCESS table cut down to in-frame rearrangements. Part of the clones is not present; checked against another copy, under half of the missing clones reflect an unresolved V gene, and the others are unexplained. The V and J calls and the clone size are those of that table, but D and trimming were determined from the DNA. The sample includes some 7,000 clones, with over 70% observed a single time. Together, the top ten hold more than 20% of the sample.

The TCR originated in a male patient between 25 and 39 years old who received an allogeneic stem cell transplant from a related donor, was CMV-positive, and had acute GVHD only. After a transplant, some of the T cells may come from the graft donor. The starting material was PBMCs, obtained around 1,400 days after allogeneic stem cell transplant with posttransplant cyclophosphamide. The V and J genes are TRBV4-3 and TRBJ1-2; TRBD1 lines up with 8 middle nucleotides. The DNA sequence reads TGCGCCAGCAGCCAAGACCTAAGTGGACAGGGCTGGGCCTATGGCTACACCTTC. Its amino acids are CASSQDLSGQGWAYGYTF.